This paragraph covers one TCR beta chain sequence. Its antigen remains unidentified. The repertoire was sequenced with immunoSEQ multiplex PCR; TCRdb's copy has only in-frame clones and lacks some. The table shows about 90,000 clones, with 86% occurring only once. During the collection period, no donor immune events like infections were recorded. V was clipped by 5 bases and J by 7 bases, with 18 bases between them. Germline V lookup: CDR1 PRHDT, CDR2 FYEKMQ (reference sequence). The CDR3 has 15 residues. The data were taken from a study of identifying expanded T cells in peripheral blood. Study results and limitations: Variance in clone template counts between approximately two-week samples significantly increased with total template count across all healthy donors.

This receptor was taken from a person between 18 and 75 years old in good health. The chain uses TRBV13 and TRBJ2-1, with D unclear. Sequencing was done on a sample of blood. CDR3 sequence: CASSLTNFVFNEQFF. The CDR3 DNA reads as TGTGCCAGCAGCCTGACGAATTTCGTCTTTAATGAGCAGTTCTTC.